The present TCR beta chain was sequenced within a study of human T cells and chemical hapten exposure. Study-level information: Among samples, TCR yields varied mainly because of small differences in pooled library volume.

As for time point: patch test 2, 6 weeks after DPC sensitization. Described treatment: therapeutic diphenylcyclopropenone sensitization with weekly scalp DPC. V shed 5 bases and J shed 3 bases, with 8 bases lying between them. Germline CDR1 reads SGHTA; CDR2 reads FQGNSA. This CDR3 region has 12 residues. Individual cDNA molecules (in the library) carried attached unique molecular identifiers. One entry per CDR3 protein results from TCRdb running MiXCR on the RACE reads. The sample yields roughly 140,000 distinct CDR3 sequences, about 11% seen once. This clonotype was detected ten times or more. The TCR originated in a woman aged 50 to 65 with alopecia areata. Some clones in this sample may be carry-over from other donors' samples. The V and J genes are TRBV7-2 and TRBJ2-7, with D hard to call. This material consisted of whole blood, taken in connection with sensitization to the hapten diphenylcyclopropenone (DPC). The CDR3 region has the DNA TGTGCCAGCAGCGGGGTCGGCTACGAGCAGTACTTC. Protein product: CASSGVGYEQYF.